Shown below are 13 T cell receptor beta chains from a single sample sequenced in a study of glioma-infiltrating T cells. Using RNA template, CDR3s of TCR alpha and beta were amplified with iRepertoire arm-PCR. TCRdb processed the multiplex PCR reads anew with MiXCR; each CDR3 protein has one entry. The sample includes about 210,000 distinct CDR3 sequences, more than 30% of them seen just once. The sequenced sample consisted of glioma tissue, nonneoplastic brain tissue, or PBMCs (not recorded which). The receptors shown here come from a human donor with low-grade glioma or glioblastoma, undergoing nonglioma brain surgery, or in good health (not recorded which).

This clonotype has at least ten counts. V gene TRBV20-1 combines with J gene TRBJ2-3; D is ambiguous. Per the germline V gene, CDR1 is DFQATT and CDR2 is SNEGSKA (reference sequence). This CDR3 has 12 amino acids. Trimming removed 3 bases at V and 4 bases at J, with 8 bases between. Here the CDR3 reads CSASPMADTQYF. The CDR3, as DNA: TGCAGTGCTAGCCCAATGGCAGATACGCAGTATTTT.

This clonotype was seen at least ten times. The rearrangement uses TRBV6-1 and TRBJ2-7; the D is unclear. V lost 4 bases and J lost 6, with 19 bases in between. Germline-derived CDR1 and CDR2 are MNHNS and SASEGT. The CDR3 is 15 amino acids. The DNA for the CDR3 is TGTGCCAGCAGTGGAAGTTCAGTCATCATCCCCGAGCAGTACTTC. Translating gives CASSGSSVIIPEQYF.

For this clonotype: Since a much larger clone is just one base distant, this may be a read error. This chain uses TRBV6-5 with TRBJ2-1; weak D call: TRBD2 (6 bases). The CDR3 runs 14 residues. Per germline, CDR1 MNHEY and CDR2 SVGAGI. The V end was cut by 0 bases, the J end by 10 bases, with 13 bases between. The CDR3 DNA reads TGTGCCAGCAGTTACTCGGGGACTTACTACGAGCAGTTCTTC. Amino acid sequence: CASSYSGTYYEQFF.

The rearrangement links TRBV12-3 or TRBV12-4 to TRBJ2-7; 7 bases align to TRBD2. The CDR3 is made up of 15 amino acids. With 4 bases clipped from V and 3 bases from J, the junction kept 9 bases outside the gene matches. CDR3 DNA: TGTGCCAGCAGTTACGGACTAGTGGGACTCTACGAGCAGTACTTC. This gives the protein CASSYGLVGLYEQYF.

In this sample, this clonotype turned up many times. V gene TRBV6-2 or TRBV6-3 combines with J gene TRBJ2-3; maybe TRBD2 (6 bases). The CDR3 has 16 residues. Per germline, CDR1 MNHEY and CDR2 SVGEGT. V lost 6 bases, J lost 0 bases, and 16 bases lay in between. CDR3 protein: CASRLSGGYSTDTQYF. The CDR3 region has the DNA TGTGCCAGCAGGTTAAGCGGAGGGTATAGCACAGATACGCAGTATTTT.

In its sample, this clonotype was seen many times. CDR3 sequence: CASSFGDRVYF. CDR3 coding DNA: TGTGCCAGCAGTTTTGGGGACAGGGTGTATTTT. The chain joins TRBV12-3 or TRBV12-4 to TRBJ2-3; 9 bases are shared with TRBD1. The V and J ends lost 3 bases and 14 bases, in that order; junction bases with no gene match: 3. The CDR3 covers 11 residues.

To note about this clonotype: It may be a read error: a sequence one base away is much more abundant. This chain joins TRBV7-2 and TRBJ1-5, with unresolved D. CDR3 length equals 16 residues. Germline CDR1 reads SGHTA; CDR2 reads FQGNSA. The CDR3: CAGSLAAGSSNQPQHF. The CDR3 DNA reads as TGTGCCGGCAGCTTAGCGGCGGGGTCAAGCAATCAGCCCCAGCATTTT.

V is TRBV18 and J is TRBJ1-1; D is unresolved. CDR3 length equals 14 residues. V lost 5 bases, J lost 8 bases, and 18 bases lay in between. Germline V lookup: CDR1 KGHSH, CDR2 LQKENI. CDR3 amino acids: CASSTVLTADEAFF. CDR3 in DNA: TGTGCCAGCTCAACAGTATTAACGGCCGACGAAGCTTTCTTT.

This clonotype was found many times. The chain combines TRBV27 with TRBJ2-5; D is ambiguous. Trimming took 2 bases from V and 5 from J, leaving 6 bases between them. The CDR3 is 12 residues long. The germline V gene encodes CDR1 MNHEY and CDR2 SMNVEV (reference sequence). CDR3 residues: CASSLVRETQYF. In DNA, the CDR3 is TGTGCCAGCAGTTTAGTAAGGGAGACCCAGTACTTC.

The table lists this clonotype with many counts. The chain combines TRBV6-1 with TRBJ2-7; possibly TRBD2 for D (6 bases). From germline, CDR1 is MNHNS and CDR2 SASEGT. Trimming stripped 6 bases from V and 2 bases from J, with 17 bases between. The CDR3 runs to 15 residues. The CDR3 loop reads CASSRSYSGPYEQYF. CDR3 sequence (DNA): TGTGCCAGCAGCCGAAGCTATAGCGGACCCTACGAGCAGTACTTC.

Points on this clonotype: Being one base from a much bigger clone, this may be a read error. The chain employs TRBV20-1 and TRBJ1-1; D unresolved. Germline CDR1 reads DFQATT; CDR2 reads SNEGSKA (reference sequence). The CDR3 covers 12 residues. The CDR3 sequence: CPVKGPATEAFF. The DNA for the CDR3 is TGTCCGGTTAAGGGTCCCGCAACTGAAGCTTTCTTT.

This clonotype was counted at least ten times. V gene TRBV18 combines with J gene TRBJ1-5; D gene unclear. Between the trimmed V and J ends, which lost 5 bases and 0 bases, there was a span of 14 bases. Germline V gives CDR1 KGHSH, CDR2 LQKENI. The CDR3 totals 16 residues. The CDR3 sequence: CASSSSGSYSNQPQHF. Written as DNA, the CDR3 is TGTGCCAGCTCATCCTCCGGGAGTTATAGCAATCAGCCCCAGCATTTT.

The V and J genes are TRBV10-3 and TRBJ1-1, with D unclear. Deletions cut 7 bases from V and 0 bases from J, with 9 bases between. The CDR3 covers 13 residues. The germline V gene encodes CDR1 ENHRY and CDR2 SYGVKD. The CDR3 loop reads CAIMNRLNTEAFF. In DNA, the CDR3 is TGTGCCATCATGAATCGACTGAACACTGAAGCTTTCTTT.